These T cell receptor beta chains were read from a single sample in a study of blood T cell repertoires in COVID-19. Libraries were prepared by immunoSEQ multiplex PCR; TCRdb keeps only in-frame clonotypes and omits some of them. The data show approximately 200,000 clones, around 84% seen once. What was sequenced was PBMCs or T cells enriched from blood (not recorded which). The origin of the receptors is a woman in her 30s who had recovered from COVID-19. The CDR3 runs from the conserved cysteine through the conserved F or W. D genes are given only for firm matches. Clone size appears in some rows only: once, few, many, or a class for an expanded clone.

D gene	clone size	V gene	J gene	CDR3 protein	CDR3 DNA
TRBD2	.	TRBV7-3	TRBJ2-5	CASSPGLAGETQYF	TGTGCCAGCAGCCCGGGACTAGCGGGAGAGACCCAGTACTTC
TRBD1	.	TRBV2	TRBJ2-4	CASSSGGQKNIQYF	TGTGCCAGCAGTTCAGGGGGACAAAAAAACATTCAGTACTTC
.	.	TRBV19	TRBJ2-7	CASSLGLTAYEQYF	TGTGCCAGTAGTTTGGGACTTACAGCCTACGAGCAGTACTTC
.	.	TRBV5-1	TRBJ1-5	CASSLAGNSNQPQHF	TGCGCCAGCAGCTTGGCCGGGAATAGCAATCAGCCCCAGCATTTT
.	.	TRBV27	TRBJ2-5	CASSQTIGVSETQYF	TGTGCCAGCAGCCAAACCATAGGGGTGTCGGAGACCCAGTACTTC
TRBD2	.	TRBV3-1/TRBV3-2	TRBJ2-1	CASSQAGFRTTSGNEQFF	TGTGCCAGCAGCCAAGCTGGCTTCCGGACGACTAGCGGGAATGAGCAGTTCTTC
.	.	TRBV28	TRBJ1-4	CASTLLQGSVGRLFF	TGTGCCAGCACCCTACTACAAGGCTCGGTTGGGAGACTGTTTTTT
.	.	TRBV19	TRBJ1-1	CASSIYQGNTEAFF	TGTGCCAGTAGTATATATCAGGGGAACACTGAAGCTTTCTTT
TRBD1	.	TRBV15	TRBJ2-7	CAIGLRQGRFGYEQYF	TGTGCCATCGGACTTCGACAGGGCCGGTTTGGCTACGAGCAGTACTTC
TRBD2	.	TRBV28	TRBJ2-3	CASSERSGVDTQYF	TGTGCCAGCAGCGAGAGGAGCGGGGTAGATACGCAGTATTTT
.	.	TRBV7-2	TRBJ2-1	CASSSERGGLGSEQFF	TGTGCCAGCAGCTCCGAAAGGGGGGGGCTGGGTAGTGAGCAGTTCTTC
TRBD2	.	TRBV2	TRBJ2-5	CASRLSLAGGQETQYF	TGTGCCAGCAGATTATCACTAGCGGGGGGGCAAGAGACCCAGTACTTC
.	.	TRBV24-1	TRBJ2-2	CATSDLNQGLTGELFF	TGTGCCACCAGTGATTTAAATCAGGGGTTAACCGGGGAGCTGTTTTTT
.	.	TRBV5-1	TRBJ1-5	CASSLGVGGNQPQHF	TGCGCCAGCAGCTTGGGAGTAGGGGGCAATCAGCCCCAGCATTTT
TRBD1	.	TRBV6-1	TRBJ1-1	CASSERGHYTEAFF	TGTGCCAGCAGTGAGAGGGGGCATTACACTGAAGCTTTCTTT
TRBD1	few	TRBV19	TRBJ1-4	CASSMTGVNEKLFF	TGTGCCAGTAGTATGACAGGGGTGAATGAAAAACTGTTTTTT
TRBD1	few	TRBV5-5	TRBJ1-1	CASSLADRVGGTEAFF	TGTGCCAGCAGCTTAGCCGACAGGGTTGGAGGGACTGAAGCTTTCTTT
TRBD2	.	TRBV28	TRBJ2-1	CASSLYPSGSPYNEQFF	TGTGCCAGCAGTTTATATCCGAGCGGGAGTCCCTACAATGAGCAGTTCTTC
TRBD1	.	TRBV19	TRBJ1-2	CASTSPDRGRRGYTF	TGTGCCAGTACCTCCCCGGACAGGGGGCGGCGTGGCTACACCTTC
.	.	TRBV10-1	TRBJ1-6	CASSESPTSSPLHF	TGCGCCAGCAGTGAGTCGCCGACTAGTTCACCCCTCCACTTT
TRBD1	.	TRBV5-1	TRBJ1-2	CASSEGQGAEGYTF	TGCGCCAGCAGCGAGGGACAGGGGGCTGAGGGCTACACCTTC
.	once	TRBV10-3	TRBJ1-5	CAISPGANQPQHF	TGTGCCATCAGTCCAGGGGCAAATCAGCCCCAGCATTTT
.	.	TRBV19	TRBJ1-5	CASNLREVGVQPQHF	TGTGCCAGTAATCTACGGGAAGTTGGGGTTCAGCCCCAGCATTTT
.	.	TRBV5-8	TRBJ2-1	CASSPILEAGPYNEQFF	TGTGCCAGCAGCCCCATCCTCGAAGCGGGTCCATACAATGAGCAGTTCTTC
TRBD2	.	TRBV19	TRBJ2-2	CASSIPTTSGGFTGELFF	TGTGCCAGTAGTATCCCCACTACTAGCGGGGGATTCACCGGGGAGCTGTTTTTT
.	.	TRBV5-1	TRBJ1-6	CASSFSGDNSPLHF	TGCGCCAGCAGCTTTTCAGGGGATAATTCACCCCTCCACTTT
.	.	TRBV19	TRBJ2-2	CASAGLSNTGELFF	TGTGCCAGCGCTGGACTTTCCAACACCGGGGAGCTGTTTTTT
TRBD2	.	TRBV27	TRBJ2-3	CASSLPGLAGDTQYF	TGTGCCAGCAGTTTACCGGGACTAGCGGGAGATACGCAGTATTTT
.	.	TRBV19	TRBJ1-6	CASSIPSRQTYNSPLHF	TGTGCCAGTAGTATACCCTCCCGACAGACTTATAATTCACCCCTCCACTTT
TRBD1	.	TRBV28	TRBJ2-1	CASSSGGAYIEQFF	TGTGCCAGCAGTTCAGGGGGCGCTTACATTGAGCAGTTCTTC
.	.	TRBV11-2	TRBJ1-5	CASSLEQGGRQPQHF	TGTGCCAGCAGCTTAGAACAGGGTGGACGGCAGCCCCAGCATTTT
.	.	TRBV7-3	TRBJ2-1	CASSLFGSGYNEQFF	TGTGCCAGCAGCTTATTCGGGAGTGGCTACAATGAGCAGTTCTTC
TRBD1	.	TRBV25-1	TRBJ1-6	CASSDRRTGGSPLHF	TGTGCCAGCAGTGACCGTAGAACAGGGGGATCACCCCTCCACTTT
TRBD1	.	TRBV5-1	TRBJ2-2	CASSLGQGSNTGELFF	TGCGCCAGCAGCTTGGGACAGGGTTCGAACACCGGGGAGCTGTTTTTT
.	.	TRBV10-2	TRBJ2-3	CASSDGSGPDTQYF	TGCGCCAGCAGTGACGGGTCAGGGCCCGATACGCAGTATTTT
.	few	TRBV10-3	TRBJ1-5	CATSLYRGTSHQPQHF	TGTGCCACCTCCCTTTATAGGGGGACGAGTCATCAGCCCCAGCATTTT
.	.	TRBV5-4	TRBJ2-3	CASSPRGAPSTDTQYF	TGTGCCAGCAGCCCCAGGGGAGCCCCGAGCACAGATACGCAGTATTTT
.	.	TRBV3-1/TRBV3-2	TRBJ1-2	CASSHPQANYGYTF	TGTGCCAGCAGCCATCCACAGGCCAACTATGGCTACACCTTC
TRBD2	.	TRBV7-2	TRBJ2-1	CASSEVSAGGVDEQFF	TGTGCCAGCAGCGAAGTATCAGCGGGGGGCGTGGATGAGCAGTTCTTC
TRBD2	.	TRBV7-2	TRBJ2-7	CASSPGTSGTYEQYF	TGTGCCAGCAGCCCGGGGACTAGCGGGACATACGAGCAGTACTTC
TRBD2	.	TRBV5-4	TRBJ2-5	CASSLTSGRRGQETQYF	TGTGCCAGCAGCTTAACTAGCGGGAGGAGAGGCCAAGAGACCCAGTACTTC